The T cell receptor beta chain under discussion was sequenced for a study of blood T cell repertoires in COVID-19. Study information: Sites in the United States, Italy and Spain provided acute and convalescent COVID-19 samples. PBMCs, B-cell-depleted T cells, or T cells were the source of the cDNA or gDNA that made up the material.

Under the authors' procedure: Counts of nucleated cells, estimated from reference gene primer amplification, were obtained. TCRdb's table, derived via immunoSEQ multiplex PCR, lists solely in-frame clones and lacks some. That table gives V, J and clone size, and the DNA gave D and trimming. This table holds fewer than 350,000 clones, around four fifths found once. Germline trimming cut 5 bases from V and 7 bases from J; bases unmatched to any gene: 9. The length of the CDR3 is 14 residues. Germline CDR1 SGHAT, CDR2 FQNNGV. The chain uses TRBV11-2 and TRBJ2-7; 9 bases align to TRBD1. This TCR derives from a woman in her forties or fifties with active or convalescent COVID-19. Sequencing used peripheral blood. In nucleotides, the CDR3 is TGTGCCAGCAGCCTAAGGACAGGGGACGTGGAGCAGTACTTC. Protein: CASSLRTGDVEQYF.